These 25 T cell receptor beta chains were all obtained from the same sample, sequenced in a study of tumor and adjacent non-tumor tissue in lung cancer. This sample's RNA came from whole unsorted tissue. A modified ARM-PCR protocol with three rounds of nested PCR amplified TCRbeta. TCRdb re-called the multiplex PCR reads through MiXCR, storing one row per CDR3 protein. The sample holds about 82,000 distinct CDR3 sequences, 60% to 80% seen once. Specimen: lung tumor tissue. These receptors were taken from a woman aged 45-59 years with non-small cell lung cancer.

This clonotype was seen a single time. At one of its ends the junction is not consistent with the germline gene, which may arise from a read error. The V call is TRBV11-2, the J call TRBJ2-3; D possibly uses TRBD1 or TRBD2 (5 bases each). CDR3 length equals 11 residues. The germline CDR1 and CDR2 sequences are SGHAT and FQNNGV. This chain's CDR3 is CAMGEPDAHYF. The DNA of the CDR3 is TGTGCCATGGGGGAGCCAGATGCGCACTATTTT.

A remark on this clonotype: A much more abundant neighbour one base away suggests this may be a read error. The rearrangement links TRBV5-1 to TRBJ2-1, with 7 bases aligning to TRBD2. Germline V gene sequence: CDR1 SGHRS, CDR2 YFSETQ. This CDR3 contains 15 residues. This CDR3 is CASSLALAVYNERFF. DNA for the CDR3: TGCGCCAGCAGCTTGGCGCTAGCGGTCTACAATGAGCGGTTCTTC.

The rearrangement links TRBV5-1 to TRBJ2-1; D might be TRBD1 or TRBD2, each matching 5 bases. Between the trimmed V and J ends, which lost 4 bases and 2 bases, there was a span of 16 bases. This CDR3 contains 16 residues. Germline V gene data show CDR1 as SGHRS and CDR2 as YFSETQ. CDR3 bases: TGCGCCAGCAGCGAGGCCGGGACGGCTGCCTACAATGAGCAGTTCTTC. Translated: CASSEAGTAAYNEQFF.

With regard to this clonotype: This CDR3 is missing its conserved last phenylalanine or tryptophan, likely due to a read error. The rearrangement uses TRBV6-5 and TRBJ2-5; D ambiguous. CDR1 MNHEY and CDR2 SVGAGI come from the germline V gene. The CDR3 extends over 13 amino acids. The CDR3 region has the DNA TGTGCTAGCAGTTACGACGTCGGAGAGACCCAGTACTTA. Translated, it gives CASSYDVGETQYL.

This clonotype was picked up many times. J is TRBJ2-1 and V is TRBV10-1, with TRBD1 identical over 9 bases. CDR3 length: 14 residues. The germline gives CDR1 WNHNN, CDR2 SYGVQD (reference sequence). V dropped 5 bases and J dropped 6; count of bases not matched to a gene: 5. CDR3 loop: CASSRDRVSNEQFF. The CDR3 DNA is TGCGCCAGCAGTCGGGACAGGGTTAGCAATGAGCAGTTCTTC.

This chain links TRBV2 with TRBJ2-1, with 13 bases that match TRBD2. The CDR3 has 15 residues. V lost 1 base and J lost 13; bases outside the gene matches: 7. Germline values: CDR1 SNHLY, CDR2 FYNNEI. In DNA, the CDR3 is TGTGCCAGCAGTGAAGGGACTAGCGGGGGAATTGATCAGTTCTTC. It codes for CASSEGTSGGIDQFF.

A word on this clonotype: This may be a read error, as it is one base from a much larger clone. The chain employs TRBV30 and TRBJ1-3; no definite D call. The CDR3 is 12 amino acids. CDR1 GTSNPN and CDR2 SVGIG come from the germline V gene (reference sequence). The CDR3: CAWSVDGNTTYF. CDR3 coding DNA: TGTGCCTGGAGTGTGGATGGAAACACCACATATTTT.

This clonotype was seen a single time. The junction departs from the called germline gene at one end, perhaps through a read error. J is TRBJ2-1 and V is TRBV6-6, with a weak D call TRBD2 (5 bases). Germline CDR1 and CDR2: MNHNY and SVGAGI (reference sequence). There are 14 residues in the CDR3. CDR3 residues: CTSSFSTSGSEQFF. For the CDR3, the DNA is TGTACCAGTAGTTTTTCGACCAGTGGGAGTGAGCAGTTCTTC.

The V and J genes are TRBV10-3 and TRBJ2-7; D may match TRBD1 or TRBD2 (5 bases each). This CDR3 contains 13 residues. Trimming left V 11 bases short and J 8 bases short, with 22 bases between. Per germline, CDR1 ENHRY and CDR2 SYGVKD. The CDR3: CASEGTDEYKQYF. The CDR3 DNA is TGTGCCTCTGAGGGGACGGACGAGTACAAGCAGTACTTC.

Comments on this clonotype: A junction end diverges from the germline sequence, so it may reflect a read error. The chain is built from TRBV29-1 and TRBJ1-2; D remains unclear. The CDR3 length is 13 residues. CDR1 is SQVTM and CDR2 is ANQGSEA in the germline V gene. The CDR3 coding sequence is TGCGGCGTGGGAGCGGTCAGTGCATATGGCTACACCTTC. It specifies CGVGAVSAYGYTF.

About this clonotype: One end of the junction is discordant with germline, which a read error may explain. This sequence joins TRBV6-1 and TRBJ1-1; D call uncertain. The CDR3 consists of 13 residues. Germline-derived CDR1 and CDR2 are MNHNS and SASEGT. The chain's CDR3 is CAISEWAAAEAFF. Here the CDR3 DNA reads TGTGCCATCAGTGAGTGGGCAGCGGCGGAAGCTTTCTTT.

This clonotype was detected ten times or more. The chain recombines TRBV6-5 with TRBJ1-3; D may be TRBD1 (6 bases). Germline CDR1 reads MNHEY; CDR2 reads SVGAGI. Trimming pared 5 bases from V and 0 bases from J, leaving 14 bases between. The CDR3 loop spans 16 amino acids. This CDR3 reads CASSPSGVLSGNTIYF. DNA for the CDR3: TGTGCCAGCAGTCCCTCAGGGGTCCTCTCTGGAAACACCATATATTTT.

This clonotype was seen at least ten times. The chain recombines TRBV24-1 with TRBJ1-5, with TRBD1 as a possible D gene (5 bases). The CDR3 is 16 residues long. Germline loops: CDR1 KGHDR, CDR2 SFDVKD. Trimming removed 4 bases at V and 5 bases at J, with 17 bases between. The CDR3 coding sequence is TGTGCCACCAGTGACTCCGACAGCCGGGTTGATCAGCCCCAGCATTTT. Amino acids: CATSDSDSRVDQPQHF.

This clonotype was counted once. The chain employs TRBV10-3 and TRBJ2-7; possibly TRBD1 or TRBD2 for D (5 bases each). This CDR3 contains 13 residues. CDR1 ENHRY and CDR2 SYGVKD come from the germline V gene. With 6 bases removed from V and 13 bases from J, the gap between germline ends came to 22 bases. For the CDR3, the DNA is TGTGCCATCAGGGGGGTACCCTACTCCGAGTACTACTTC. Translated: CAIRGVPYSEYYF.

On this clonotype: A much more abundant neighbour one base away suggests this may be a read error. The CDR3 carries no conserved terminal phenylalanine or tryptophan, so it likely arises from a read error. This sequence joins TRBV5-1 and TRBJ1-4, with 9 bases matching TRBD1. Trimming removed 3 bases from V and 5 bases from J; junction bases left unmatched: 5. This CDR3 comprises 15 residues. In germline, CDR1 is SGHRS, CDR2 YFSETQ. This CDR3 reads CASSSTGTGNEKLFL. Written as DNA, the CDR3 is TGCGCCAGCAGCTCAACCGGGACAGGGAATGAAAAACTGTTTTTA.

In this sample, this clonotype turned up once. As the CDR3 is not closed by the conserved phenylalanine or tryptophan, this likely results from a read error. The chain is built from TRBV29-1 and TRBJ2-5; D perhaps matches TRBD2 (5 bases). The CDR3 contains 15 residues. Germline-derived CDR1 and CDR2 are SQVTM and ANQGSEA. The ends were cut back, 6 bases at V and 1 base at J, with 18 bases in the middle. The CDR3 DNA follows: TGCAGCGTCGAGGCCCCTCGCGGGTCCCAAGAGACCCAGTACTCC. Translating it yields CSVEAPRGSQETQYS.

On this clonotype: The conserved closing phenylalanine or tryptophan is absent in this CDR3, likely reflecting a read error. The CDR3 protein is CASSWDSSYEQYI. The CDR3 DNA sequence: TGTGCCAGCAGTTGGGACAGCTCGTACGAGCAGTACATC. This chain joins TRBV6-2 or TRBV6-3 and TRBJ2-7; 7 nucleotides line up with TRBD1. CDR1 is MNHEY, CDR2 SVGEGT, per germline. The CDR3 totals 13 residues. V dropped 4 bases and J dropped 4; count of bases not matched to a gene: 4.

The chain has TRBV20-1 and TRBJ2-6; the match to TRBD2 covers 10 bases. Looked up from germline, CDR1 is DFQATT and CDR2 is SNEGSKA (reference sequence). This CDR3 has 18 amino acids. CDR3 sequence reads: CRARSPAGGLPGANVLTF. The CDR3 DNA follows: TGCAGGGCCCGAAGTCCAGCGGGAGGGCTCCCTGGGGCCAACGTCCTGACTTTC.

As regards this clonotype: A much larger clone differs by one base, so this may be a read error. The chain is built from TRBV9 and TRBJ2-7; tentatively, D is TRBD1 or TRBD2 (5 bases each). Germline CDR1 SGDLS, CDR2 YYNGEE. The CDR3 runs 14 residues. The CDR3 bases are TGTGCCAGCAGCGTACGCAGGGACGACTACGAGGAGTACTTC. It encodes CASSVRRDDYEEYF.

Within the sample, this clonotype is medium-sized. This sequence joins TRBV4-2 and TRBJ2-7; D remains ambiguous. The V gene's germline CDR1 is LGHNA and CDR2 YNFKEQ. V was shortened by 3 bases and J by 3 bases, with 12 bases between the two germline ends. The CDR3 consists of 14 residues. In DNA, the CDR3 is TGTGCCAGCAGCCACACGCTGGCGGACTACGAGCAGTACTTC. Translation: CASSHTLADYEQYF.

The CDR3 sequence is CASRHGYGSGRAIYNEQFF. The CDR3 coding sequence is TGTGCCAGCAGACATGGGTACGGTAGCGGTAGGGCCATCTACAATGAGCAGTTCTTC. The chain couples TRBV28 to TRBJ2-1; the D gene is possibly TRBD2 (6 bases). Trimming stripped 6 bases from V and 3 bases from J, with 27 bases between. This CDR3 is 19 amino acids long. Per the germline V gene, CDR1 is MDHEN and CDR2 is SYDVKM.

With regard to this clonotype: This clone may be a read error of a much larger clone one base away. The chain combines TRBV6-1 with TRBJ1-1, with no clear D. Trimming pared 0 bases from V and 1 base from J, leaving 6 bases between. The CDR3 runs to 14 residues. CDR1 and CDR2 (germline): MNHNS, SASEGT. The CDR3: CASSEAVGNTEAFF. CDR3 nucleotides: TGTGCCAGCAGTGAAGCAGTCGGGAACACTGAAGCTTTCTTT.

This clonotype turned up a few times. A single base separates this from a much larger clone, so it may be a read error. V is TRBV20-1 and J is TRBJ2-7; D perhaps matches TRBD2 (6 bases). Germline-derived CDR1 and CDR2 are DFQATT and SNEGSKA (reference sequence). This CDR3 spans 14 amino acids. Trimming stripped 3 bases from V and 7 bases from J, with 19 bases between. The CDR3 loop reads CSARIRDSLWEQYF. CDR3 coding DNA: TGCAGTGCTAGGATCCGGGACTCCCTTTGGGAGCAGTACTTC.

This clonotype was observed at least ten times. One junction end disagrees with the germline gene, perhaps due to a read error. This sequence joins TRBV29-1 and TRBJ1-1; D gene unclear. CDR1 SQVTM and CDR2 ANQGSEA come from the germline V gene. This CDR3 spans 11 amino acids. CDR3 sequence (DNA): TGCAGCGCCGTCGACTCCACTAAAGCTTTCTTT. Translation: CSAVDSTKAFF.

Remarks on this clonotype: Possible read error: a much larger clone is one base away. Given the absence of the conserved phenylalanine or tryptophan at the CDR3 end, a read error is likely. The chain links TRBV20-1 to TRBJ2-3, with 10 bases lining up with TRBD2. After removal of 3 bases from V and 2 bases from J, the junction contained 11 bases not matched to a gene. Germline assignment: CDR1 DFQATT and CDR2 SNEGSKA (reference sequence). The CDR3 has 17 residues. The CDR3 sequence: CSASSGWTSGTTDTQYY. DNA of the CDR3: TGCAGTGCTAGTTCTGGTTGGACTAGCGGCACCACAGATACGCAGTATTAT.